Listed below are T cell receptor beta chains from one sample, sequenced in a study of blood T cell repertoires in COVID-19. Clones were read by immunoSEQ multiplex PCR, and TCRdb kept only the in-frame ones, dropping some. This table holds 300,000 to 350,000 clones, more than 80% found once. The sample was peripheral blood. The receptors originated from a woman younger than 45 with COVID-19, enrolled during active disease. Both conserved end residues are part of each CDR3. A D gene is named only where the DNA matches it firmly. Part of the rows lack a size; the others show once, few, many or a class for expanded clones.

d_gene | j_gene | abundance | len | v_gene | CDR3nt | CDR3aa
TRBD1 | TRBJ2-1 | NA | 14 | TRBV2 | TGTGCCAGCAGACTTCGGGACAGTTCGGGCGAGCAGTTCTTC | CASRLRDSSGEQFF
TRBD2 | TRBJ2-1 | NA | 14 | TRBV5-4 | TGTGCCCTTTCGGCTAGCGGAAATTACAATGAGCAGTTCTTC | CALSASGNYNEQFF
NA | TRBJ1-1 | NA | 14 | TRBV7-8 | TGTGCCAGCAGCCGAGGACAGTTGAACACTGAAGCTTTCTTT | CASSRGQLNTEAFF
NA | TRBJ1-3 | few | 17 | TRBV3-1/TRBV3-2 | TGTGCCAGCAGCCAAGGCTTGAGGGGGAGCTCTGGAAACACCATATATTTT | CASSQGLRGSSGNTIYF
NA | TRBJ1-4 | NA | 15 | TRBV10-1 | TGCGCCACCCAAGCATCAGGGTCCACTAATGAAAAACTGTTTTTT | CATQASGSTNEKLFF
NA | TRBJ1-6 | NA | 14 | TRBV6-5 | TGTGCCAGCAATAAGGGAGGTTTCAATTCACCCCTCCACTTT | CASNKGGFNSPLHF
NA | TRBJ2-1 | NA | 15 | TRBV2 | TGTGCCAGCAGTGTTGACGGGAGCAGCCACAATGAGCAGTTCTTC | CASSVDGSSHNEQFF
NA | TRBJ1-4 | NA | 16 | TRBV4-3 | TGCGCCAGCAGCCAAGATGGGGGCGGACGGAAGGAAAAACTGTTTTTT | CASSQDGGGRKEKLFF
TRBD1 | TRBJ2-7 | NA | 14 | TRBV11-2 | TGTGCCAGCAGCTTAGTACAGGGGGCTTACGAGCAGTACTTC | CASSLVQGAYEQYF
TRBD1 | TRBJ1-6 | few | 14 | TRBV7-3 | TGTGCCAGCAGCGCAGGGGGTTTCGGATCACCCCTCCACTTT | CASSAGGFGSPLHF
NA | TRBJ2-7 | NA | 11 | TRBV3-1/TRBV3-2 | TGTGCCAGCAGCCAAGATCGGGGTTTGTCCTTC | CASSQDRGLSF
TRBD2 | TRBJ2-7 | once | 16 | TRBV5-6 | TGTGCCAGCAGCTTGGCCTGGAGCGGGAGTTCCTACGAGCAGTACTTC | CASSLAWSGSSYEQYF
NA | TRBJ2-2 | NA | 14 | TRBV10-1 | TGCGCCAGCAGACAGGGCTCGGACACCGGGGAGCTGTTTTTT | CASRQGSDTGELFF
NA | TRBJ2-5 | once | 15 | TRBV5-1 | TGCGCCAGCAGCTCCCAGACCGGGACTCTCCAGACCCAGTACTTC | CASSSQTGTLQTQYF
NA | TRBJ1-2 | NA | 13 | TRBV19 | TGTGCCAGTAGTATACCACAGTTCGGAGGCTACACCTTC | CASSIPQFGGYTF
NA | TRBJ1-1 | once | 13 | TRBV11-3 | TGTGCCAGCAGCTCCGCAGGGAACACTGAAGCTTTCTTT | CASSSAGNTEAFF
NA | TRBJ2-3 | NA | 14 | TRBV7-9 | TGTGCCAGCAGCTTAGAGCGGGGCACAGATACGCAGTATTTT | CASSLERGTDTQYF
NA | TRBJ2-7 | once | 17 | TRBV29-1 | TGCAGCGTTGAAGATCCCACTGGGCCCCGATCCTCCTACGAGCAGTACTTC | CSVEDPTGPRSSYEQYF
TRBD2 | TRBJ2-5 | NA | 15 | TRBV29-1 | TGCAGCGTTGAAGAGGGGCCTGGGGGGGTGGAGACCCAGTACTTC | CSVEEGPGGVETQYF
TRBD1 | TRBJ1-4 | NA | 18 | TRBV19 | TGTGCCAGTAGTGTTGGCCGGGACAGGGGGCGGGCTAATGAAAAACTGTTTTTT | CASSVGRDRGRANEKLFF
NA | TRBJ1-1 | NA | 13 | TRBV19 | TGTGCCAGTAGTATGGGCAGGGACACTGAAGCTTTCTTT | CASSMGRDTEAFF
NA | TRBJ1-6 | NA | 14 | TRBV18 | TGTGCCAGCCGCCCCAGGATAACTAATTCACCCCTCCACTTT | CASRPRITNSPLHF
TRBD2 | TRBJ2-3 | NA | 15 | TRBV30 | TGTGCCTGGAGTTCGACGGGAGGGCTCACAGATACGCAGTATTTT | CAWSSTGGLTDTQYF
NA | TRBJ1-2 | NA | 14 | TRBV6-1 | TGTGCCAGCAGTGAAGGGACAGCCTTCTATGGCTACACCTTC | CASSEGTAFYGYTF
TRBD2 | TRBJ2-3 | NA | 14 | TRBV4-2 | TGTGCCAGCAGCCGGACTAGCAGCACAGATACGCAGTATTTT | CASSRTSSTDTQYF
TRBD1 | TRBJ1-2 | NA | 13 | TRBV9 | TGTGCCAGCAGCCCGAGGACAGGGTCTGGCTACACCTTC | CASSPRTGSGYTF
TRBD2 | TRBJ2-7 | NA | 13 | TRBV5-1 | TGCGCCAGCAGCTTCCCGGGCGGGGGGGAGCAGTACTTC | CASSFPGGGEQYF
TRBD2 | TRBJ2-2 | NA | 18 | TRBV11-3 | TGTGCCAGCAGCTCATGGGACGCCGGGACTAGCGACACCGGGGAGCTGTTTTTT | CASSSWDAGTSDTGELFF
NA | TRBJ2-5 | NA | 13 | TRBV5-4 | TGTGCCAGCAGCCGACAACCCCAAGAGACCCAGTACTTC | CASSRQPQETQYF
NA | TRBJ2-1 | NA | 14 | TRBV29-1 | TGCAGCGTTACCAAGGGGGAGTACTACAATGAGCAGTTCTTC | CSVTKGEYYNEQFF
TRBD2 | TRBJ2-2 | NA | 15 | TRBV5-1 | TGCGCCAGCAGCTCTAGCGGAGGAAACACCGGGGAGCTGTTTTTT | CASSSSGGNTGELFF
NA | TRBJ1-2 | NA | 15 | TRBV4-1 | TGCGCCAGCAGCCAAGAAGACAGTACTTTCTATGGCTACACCTTC | CASSQEDSTFYGYTF
NA | TRBJ2-7 | NA | 16 | TRBV11-2 | TGTGCCAGCAGCCCTCAAGGACAGTTGAGCTCCTACGAGCAGTACTTC | CASSPQGQLSSYEQYF
NA | TRBJ1-3 | NA | 17 | TRBV7-8 | TGTGCCAGCAGCTCTTACACAGCAGGGGCCCCTGGAAACACCATATATTTT | CASSSYTAGAPGNTIYF
TRBD2 | TRBJ2-5 | NA | 15 | TRBV7-2 | TGTGCCAGCAGCTTAGCGGGAGGGCCTGGTGAGACCCAGTACTTC | CASSLAGGPGETQYF
TRBD1 | TRBJ1-1 | NA | 12 | TRBV2 | TGTGCCACCTCGGACAGGGGCACTGAAGCTTTCTTT | CATSDRGTEAFF
TRBD1 | TRBJ2-7 | NA | 14 | TRBV5-1 | TGCGCCAGCAGCAAGGGGACAGTCTCCTACGAGCAGTACTTC | CASSKGTVSYEQYF
TRBD2 | TRBJ2-1 | NA | 16 | TRBV11-2 | TGTGCCAGCAGCTTAGTAGTACTAGCGGCAACCAATGAGCAGTTCTTC | CASSLVVLAATNEQFF
TRBD1 | TRBJ1-2 | NA | 16 | TRBV10-3 | TGTGCCATCAGTGAGCGAGGGACAGGGGTGGACTATGGCTACACCTTC | CAISERGTGVDYGYTF
TRBD2 | TRBJ2-1 | NA | 16 | TRBV2 | TGTGCCAGCAGTGAAGAGGGGCTAGCGGGCCTTTCCCGGCAGTTCTTC | CASSEEGLAGLSRQFF
NA | TRBJ2-7 | NA | 15 | TRBV11-2 | TGTGCCAGCAGCTTAGAACGGGGTCCCTCCTACGAGCAGTACTTC | CASSLERGPSYEQYF
TRBD1 | TRBJ2-5 | NA | 12 | TRBV19 | TGTGCCTCAAGGGGGCGGAGTGAGACCCAGTACTTC | CASRGRSETQYF
NA | TRBJ1-1 | NA | 14 | TRBV29-1 | TGCAGCGTTGAAGTAGGGGGAGTGAACACTGAAGCTTTCTTT | CSVEVGGVNTEAFF
NA | TRBJ2-5 | NA | 14 | TRBV6-5 | TGTGCCAGCAGCAACCTACAGGTGGAAGAGACCCAGTACTTC | CASSNLQVEETQYF
NA | TRBJ2-1 | NA | 11 | TRBV5-6 | TGTGCCAGCAGCTTCACTAACGAGCAGTTCTTC | CASSFTNEQFF
TRBD2 | TRBJ2-7 | NA | 13 | TRBV28 | TGTGCCAGCAGTGGCGGGGGGAGCTACGAGCAGTACTTC | CASSGGGSYEQYF
NA | TRBJ2-1 | NA | 18 | TRBV12-2 | TGTGCAAGTCGCTTCCGGGGACTAGCGGGAGGGCCCGGCAATGAGCAGTTCTTC | CASRFRGLAGGPGNEQFF
TRBD2 | TRBJ2-7 | few | 15 | TRBV4-1 | TGCGCCAGCAGCCAAGGACTAGCGGCCACCTACGAGCAGTACTTC | CASSQGLAATYEQYF
TRBD2 | TRBJ2-5 | NA | 17 | TRBV23-1 | TGCGCCAGCAGTCAATCGTTGCGGGAGAGGCCCCAAGAGACCCAGTACTTC | CASSQSLRERPQETQYF
TRBD1 | TRBJ1-1 | NA | 12 | TRBV5-6 | TGTGCCAGCAGCTTGGGGACAGGCGAAGCTTTCTTT | CASSLGTGEAFF
NA | TRBJ2-5 | NA | 13 | TRBV12-3/TRBV12-4 | TGTGCCAGCAGTTTAGCTAAAGCAGAGACCCAGTACTTC | CASSLAKAETQYF
TRBD1 | TRBJ1-1 | NA | 17 | TRBV4-3 | TGCGCCAGCAGCCTCCTCTTGGGGACAGGGGTGAACACTGAAGCTTTCTTT | CASSLLLGTGVNTEAFF
NA | TRBJ2-4 | NA | 15 | TRBV2 | TGTGCCAGCAGTGAGGACACGGGTGTCAAAAACATTCAGTACTTC | CASSEDTGVKNIQYF
NA | TRBJ2-5 | NA | 14 | TRBV5-4 | TGTGCCAGCAGCTTGGGGCGACAGTCAGAGACCCAGTACTTC | CASSLGRQSETQYF
TRBD2 | TRBJ2-7 | NA | 15 | TRBV10-2 | TGCGCCAGCAGTGATCCAGCGGGAGGGCCGGGGGAGCAGTACTTC | CASSDPAGGPGEQYF
NA | TRBJ1-2 | NA | 14 | TRBV13 | TGTGCCAGCAGCGGAGGAAAGGTGCGCTATGGCTACACCTTC | CASSGGKVRYGYTF
NA | TRBJ2-7 | once | 14 | TRBV9 | TGTGCCAGCAGCCCTTCGGGGGTGGCCTACGAGCAGTACTTC | CASSPSGVAYEQYF
NA | TRBJ1-6 | NA | 15 | TRBV5-5 | TGTGCCAGCAGCGACAGGAGCTCCTATAATTCACCCCTCCACTTT | CASSDRSSYNSPLHF